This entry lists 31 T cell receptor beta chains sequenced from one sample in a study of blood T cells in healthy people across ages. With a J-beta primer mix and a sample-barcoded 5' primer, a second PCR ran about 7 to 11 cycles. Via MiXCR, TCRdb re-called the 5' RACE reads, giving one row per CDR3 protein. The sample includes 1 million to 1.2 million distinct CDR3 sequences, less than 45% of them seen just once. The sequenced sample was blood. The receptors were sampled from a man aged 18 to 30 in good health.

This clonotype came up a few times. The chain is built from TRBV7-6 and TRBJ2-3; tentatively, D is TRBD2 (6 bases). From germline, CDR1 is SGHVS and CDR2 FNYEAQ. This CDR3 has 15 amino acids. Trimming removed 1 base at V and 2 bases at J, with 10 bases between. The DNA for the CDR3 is TGTGCCAGCAGCTTAGAACGGGGGACCACAGATACGCAGTATTTT. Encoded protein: CASSLERGTTDTQYF.

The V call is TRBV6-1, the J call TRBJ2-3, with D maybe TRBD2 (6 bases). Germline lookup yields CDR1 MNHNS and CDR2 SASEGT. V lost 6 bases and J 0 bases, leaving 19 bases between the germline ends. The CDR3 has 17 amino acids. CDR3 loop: CASSVRWDSVSTDTQYF. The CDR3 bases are TGTGCCAGCAGCGTGAGATGGGACTCAGTTAGCACAGATACGCAGTATTTT.

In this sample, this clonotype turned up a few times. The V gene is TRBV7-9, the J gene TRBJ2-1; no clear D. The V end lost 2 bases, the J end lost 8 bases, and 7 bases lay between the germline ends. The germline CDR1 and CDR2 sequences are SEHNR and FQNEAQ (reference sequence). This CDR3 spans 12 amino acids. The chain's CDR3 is CASSLLADEQFF. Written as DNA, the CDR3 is TGTGCCAGCAGCTTATTGGCCGATGAGCAGTTCTTC.

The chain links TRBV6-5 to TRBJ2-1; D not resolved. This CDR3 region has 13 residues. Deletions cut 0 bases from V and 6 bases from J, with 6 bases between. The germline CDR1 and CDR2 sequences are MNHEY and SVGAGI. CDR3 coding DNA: TGTGCCAGCAGTTACTCGCTTAGCAATGAGCAGTTCTTC. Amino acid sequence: CASSYSLSNEQFF.

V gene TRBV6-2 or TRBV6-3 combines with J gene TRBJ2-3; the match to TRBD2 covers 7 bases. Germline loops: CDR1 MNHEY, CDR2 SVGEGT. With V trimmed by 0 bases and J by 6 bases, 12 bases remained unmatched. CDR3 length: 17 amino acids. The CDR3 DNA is TGTGCCAGCAGTTACTCCCGCAGCAGGGTGGGAGGGGATACGCAGTATTTT. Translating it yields CASSYSRSRVGGDTQYF.

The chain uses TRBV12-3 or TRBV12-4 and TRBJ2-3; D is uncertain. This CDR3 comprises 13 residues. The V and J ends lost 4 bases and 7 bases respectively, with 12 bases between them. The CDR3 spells CASSWEGPNTQYF. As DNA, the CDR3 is TGTGCCAGCAGTTGGGAAGGACCAAATACGCAGTATTTT.

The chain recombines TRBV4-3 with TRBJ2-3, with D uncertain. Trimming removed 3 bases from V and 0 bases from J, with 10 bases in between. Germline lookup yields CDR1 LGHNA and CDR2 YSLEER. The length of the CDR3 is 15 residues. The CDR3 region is CASSHGRASTDTQYF. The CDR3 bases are TGCGCCAGCAGCCACGGACGTGCTAGCACAGATACGCAGTATTTT.

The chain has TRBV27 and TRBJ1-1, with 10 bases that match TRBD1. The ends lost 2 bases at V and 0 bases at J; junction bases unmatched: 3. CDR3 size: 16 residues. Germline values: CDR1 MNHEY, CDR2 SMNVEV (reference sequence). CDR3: CASSLRGQGMNTEAFF. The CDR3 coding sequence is TGTGCCAGCAGTTTAAGGGGACAGGGGATGAACACTGAAGCTTTCTTT.

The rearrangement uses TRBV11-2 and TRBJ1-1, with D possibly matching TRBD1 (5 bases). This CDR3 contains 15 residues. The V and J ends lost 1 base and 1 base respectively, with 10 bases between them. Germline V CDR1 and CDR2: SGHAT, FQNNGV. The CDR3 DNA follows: TGTGCCAGCAGCTTAGGCGACAGCCCGAACACTGAAGCTTTCTTT. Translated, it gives CASSLGDSPNTEAFF.

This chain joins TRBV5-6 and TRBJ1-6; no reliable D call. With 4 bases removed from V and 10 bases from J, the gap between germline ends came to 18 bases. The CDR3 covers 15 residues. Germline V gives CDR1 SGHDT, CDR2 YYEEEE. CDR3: CASSMDGFLGSPLHF. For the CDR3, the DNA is TGTGCCAGCAGCATGGACGGGTTTTTAGGATCACCCCTCCACTTT.

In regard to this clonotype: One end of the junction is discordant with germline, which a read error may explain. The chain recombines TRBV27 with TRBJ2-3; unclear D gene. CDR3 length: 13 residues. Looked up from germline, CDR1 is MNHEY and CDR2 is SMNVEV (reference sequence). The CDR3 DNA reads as TGTGCCAGCAGTTACAGTTCCTCAGATATGCAGTATTTT. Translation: CASSYSSSDMQYF.

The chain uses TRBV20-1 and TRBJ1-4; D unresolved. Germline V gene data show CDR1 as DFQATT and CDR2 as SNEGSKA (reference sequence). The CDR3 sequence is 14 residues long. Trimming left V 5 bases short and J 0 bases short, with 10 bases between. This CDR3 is CSAPDWATNEKLFF. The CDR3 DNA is TGCAGTGCTCCCGATTGGGCAACTAATGAAAAACTGTTTTTT.

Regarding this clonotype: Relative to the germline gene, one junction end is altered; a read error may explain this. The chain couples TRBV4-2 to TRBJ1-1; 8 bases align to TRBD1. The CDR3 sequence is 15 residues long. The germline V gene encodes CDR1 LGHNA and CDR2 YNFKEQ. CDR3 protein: CTSSRWTGQLLRAFF. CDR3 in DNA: TGTACCAGCAGCCGATGGACAGGGCAACTCCTAAGGGCTTTCTTT.

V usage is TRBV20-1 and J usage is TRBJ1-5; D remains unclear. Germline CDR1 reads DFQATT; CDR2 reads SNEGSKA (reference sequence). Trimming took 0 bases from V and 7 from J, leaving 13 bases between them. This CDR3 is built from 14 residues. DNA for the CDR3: TGCAGTGCTAGAGATCTTAGGGTCCGGCAGCCCCAGCATTTT. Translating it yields CSARDLRVRQPQHF.

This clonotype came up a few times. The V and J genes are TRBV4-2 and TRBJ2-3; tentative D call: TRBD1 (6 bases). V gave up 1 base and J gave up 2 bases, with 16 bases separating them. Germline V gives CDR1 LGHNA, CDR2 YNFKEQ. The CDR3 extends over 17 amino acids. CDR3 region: CASSQGGQITSTDTQYF. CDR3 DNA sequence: TGTGCCAGCAGCCAAGGGGGACAAATAACGTCCACAGATACGCAGTATTTT.

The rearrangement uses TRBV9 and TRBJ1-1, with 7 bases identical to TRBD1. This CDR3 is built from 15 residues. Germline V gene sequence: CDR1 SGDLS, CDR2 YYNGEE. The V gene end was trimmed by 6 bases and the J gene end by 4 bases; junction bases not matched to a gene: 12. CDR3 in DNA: TGTGCCAGCACCCCATATACTTCAGGGGGCACTGAAGCTTTCTTT. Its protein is CASTPYTSGGTEAFF.

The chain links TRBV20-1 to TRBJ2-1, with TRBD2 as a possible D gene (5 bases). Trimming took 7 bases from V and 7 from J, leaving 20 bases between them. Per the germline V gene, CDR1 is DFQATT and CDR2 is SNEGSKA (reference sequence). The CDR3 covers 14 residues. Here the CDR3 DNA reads TGCAGTGTTGACGACGGGAATATACTGAATGAGCAGTTCTTC. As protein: CSVDDGNILNEQFF.

This CDR3 reads CSAKPGLTADTQYF. In nucleotides, the CDR3 is TGCAGTGCTAAACCGGGACTAACGGCAGATACGCAGTATTTT. The chain couples TRBV20-1 to TRBJ2-3, with TRBD2 matching over 7 bases. Germline lookup yields CDR1 DFQATT and CDR2 SNEGSKA (reference sequence). With V trimmed by 4 bases and J by 4 bases, 8 bases remained unmatched. There are 14 residues in the CDR3.

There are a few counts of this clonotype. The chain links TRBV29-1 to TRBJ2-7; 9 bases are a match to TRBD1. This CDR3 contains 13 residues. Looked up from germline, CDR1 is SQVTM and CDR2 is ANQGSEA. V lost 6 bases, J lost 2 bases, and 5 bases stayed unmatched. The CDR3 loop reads CSVRTGDTYEQYF. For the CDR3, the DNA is TGCAGCGTCCGGACAGGGGACACCTACGAGCAGTACTTC.

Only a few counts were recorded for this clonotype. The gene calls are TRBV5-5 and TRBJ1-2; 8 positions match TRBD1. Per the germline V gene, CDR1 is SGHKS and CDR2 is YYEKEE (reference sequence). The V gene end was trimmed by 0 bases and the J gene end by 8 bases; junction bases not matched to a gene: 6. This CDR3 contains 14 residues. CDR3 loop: CASSLGQGAAGYTF. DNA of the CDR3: TGTGCCAGCAGCTTGGGGCAGGGGGCAGCAGGCTACACCTTC.

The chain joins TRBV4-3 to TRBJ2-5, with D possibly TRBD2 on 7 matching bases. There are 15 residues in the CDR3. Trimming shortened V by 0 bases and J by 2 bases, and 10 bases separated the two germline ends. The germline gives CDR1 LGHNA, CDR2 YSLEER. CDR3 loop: CASSQEGGAQETQYF. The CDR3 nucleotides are TGCGCCAGCAGCCAAGAAGGGGGGGCGCAAGAGACCCAGTACTTC.

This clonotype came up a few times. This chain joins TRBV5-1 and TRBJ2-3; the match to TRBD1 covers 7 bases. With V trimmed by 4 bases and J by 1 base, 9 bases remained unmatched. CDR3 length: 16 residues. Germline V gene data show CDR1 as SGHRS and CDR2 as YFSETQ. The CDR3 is CASSPGQADRTDTQYF. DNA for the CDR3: TGCGCCAGCAGCCCAGGACAGGCCGACCGCACAGATACGCAGTATTTT.

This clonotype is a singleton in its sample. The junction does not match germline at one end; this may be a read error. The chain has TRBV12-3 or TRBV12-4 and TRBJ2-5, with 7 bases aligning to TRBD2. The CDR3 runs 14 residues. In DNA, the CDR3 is TGTACCAGCAGTTTAGCGGGCCGCCAAGAGACCCAGTACTTC. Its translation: CTSSLAGRQETQYF.

CDR3 in DNA: TGCAGTGCCCCCCGAACAGGGACGGCAAACACTGAAGCTTTCTTT. Translated: CSAPRTGTANTEAFF. The chain is built from TRBV20-1 and TRBJ1-1; D is perhaps TRBD1 (6 bases). Germline CDR1 is DFQATT and CDR2 is SNEGSKA (reference sequence). Deletions cut 6 bases from V and 2 bases from J, with 19 bases between. This CDR3 comprises 15 residues.

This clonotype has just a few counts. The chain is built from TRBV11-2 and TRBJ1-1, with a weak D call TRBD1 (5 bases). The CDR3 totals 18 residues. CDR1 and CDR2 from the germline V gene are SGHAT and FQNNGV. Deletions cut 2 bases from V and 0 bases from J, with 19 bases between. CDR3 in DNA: TGTGCCAGCAGCTTACGGGGCCTGAGGAGACCGCTGAACACTGAAGCTTTCTTT. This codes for CASSLRGLRRPLNTEAFF.

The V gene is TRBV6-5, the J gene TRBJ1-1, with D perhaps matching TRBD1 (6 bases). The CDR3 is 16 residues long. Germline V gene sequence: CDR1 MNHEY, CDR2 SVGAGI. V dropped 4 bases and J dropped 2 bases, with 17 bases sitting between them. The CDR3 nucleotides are TGTGCCAGCAGTTCGACCGGGACACCAAGAAACACTGAAGCTTTCTTT. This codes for CASSSTGTPRNTEAFF.

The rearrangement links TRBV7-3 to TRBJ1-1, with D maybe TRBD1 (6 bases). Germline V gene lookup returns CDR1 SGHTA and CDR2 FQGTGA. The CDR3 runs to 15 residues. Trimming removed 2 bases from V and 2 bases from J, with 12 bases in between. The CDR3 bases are TGTGCCAGCAGCTTACAAGGGGGGGCCAACACTGAAGCTTTCTTT. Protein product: CASSLQGGANTEAFF.

CDR3 bases: TGCGCCAGCAGCTTGCAAGTGAAGGGACACGGCGGACTAGAGACCCAGTACTTC. Amino acid sequence: CASSLQVKGHGGLETQYF. The chain uses TRBV5-1 and TRBJ2-5; TRBD1 is a possible D gene (6 bases). CDR1 is SGHRS and CDR2 is YFSETQ in the germline V gene. The CDR3 contains 18 residues. Trimming removed 1 base at V and 4 bases at J, with 23 bases between.

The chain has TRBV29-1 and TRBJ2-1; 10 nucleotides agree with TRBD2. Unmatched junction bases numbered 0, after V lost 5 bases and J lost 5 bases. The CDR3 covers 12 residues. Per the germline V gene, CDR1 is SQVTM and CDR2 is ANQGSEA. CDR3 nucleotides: TGCAGCGTTAGCGGGAGGGACAATGAGCAGTTCTTC. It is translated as CSVSGRDNEQFF.

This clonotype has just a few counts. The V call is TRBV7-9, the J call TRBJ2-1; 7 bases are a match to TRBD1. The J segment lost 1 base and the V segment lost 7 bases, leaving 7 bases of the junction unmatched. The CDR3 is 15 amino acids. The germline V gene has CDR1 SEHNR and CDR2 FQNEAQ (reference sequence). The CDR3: CASNKDRQSYNEQFF. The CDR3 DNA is TGTGCCAGCAACAAGGACAGGCAGTCCTACAATGAGCAGTTCTTC.

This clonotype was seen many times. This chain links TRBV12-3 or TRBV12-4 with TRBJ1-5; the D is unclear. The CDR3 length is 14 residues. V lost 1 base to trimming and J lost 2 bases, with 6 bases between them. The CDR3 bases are TGTGCCAGCAGTTTAGGGGAGGGCAATCAGCCCCAGCATTTT. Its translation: CASSLGEGNQPQHF.